This entry lists 21 T cell receptor beta chains sequenced from one sample in a study of shared clonotypes between healthy human individuals (TCRdb year 2020). Libraries were prepared through the immunoSEQ multiplex PCR assay. This is the immuneACCESS table as TCRdb keeps it, with only in-frame sequences that have V and J called. A part of the clones is gone; compared with another copy, unresolved V genes explain less than half, and the rest is unexplained. Recorded for this sample are fewer than 1.4 million clones; around 82% of them occurred a single time. The ten largest clones take up roughly 0.65% of the sample. Sequencing was carried out using memory CD4+ T cells from PBMCs. Per the publication, the cell subset or site label means: CD45RA-negative fraction. The receptors come from a man aged 18 to 29 in good health. Some clones in this sample may be carry-over from other donors' samples.

A word on this clone: The sample contains more than one DNA sequence encoding this CDR3. V gene TRBV5-1 combines with J gene TRBJ2-6, with a possible D match to TRBD2 (6 bases). Germline-derived CDR1 and CDR2 are SGHRS and YFSETQ. CDR3 length: 15 residues. V lost 3 bases and J lost 0, with 7 bases in between. In DNA form, the CDR3 reads TGCGCCAGCAGCTCAGCGGGCTCTGGGGCCAACGTCCTGACTTTC. It yields the protein CASSSAGSGANVLTF.

Notes on this clone: An end of the junction differs from the germline gene, which may be a read error. The chain uses TRBV2 and TRBJ2-3; D remains unclear. Looked up from germline, CDR1 is SNHLY and CDR2 is FYNNEI. The CDR3 loop spans 8 amino acids. Written as DNA, the CDR3 is TGTGCCCGCACTGGGGAACGGTTT. This gives the protein CARTGERF.

This clone was counted only a few times. Other DNA sequences in this specimen translate into the identical CDR3. V usage is TRBV20-1 and J usage is TRBJ2-3; D remains unclear. CDR1 is DFQATT, CDR2 SNEGSKA, per germline (reference sequence). This CDR3 comprises 11 residues. The V end was cut by 2 bases, the J end by 7 bases, with 7 bases between. The CDR3 reads CSARKANTQYF. The CDR3 DNA reads TGCAGTGCTAGAAAAGCGAATACGCAGTATTTT.

About this clone itself: With a much larger clone just one base away, this may be a read error. This chain links TRBV4-2 with TRBJ2-3; no clear D. CDR3 length: 12 residues. The germline CDR1 and CDR2 sequences are LGHNA and YNFKEQ. Trimming took 5 bases from V and 4 from J, leaving 7 bases between them. The CDR3 sequence: CASSYRADTQYF. CDR3 in DNA: TGTGCCAGCAGCTATAGGGCAGATACGCAGTATTTT.

Remarks on this clone: This specimen includes other DNA sequences encoding the same CDR3. The chain is built from TRBV28 and TRBJ2-7, with D unresolved. CDR1 and CDR2 from the germline V gene are MDHEN and SYDVKM. This CDR3 is 12 amino acids long. V lost 1 base, J lost 4 bases, and 5 bases lay in between. CDR3 bases: TGTGCCAGCAGTTTATCTGGGTACGAGCAGTACTTC. As protein: CASSLSGYEQYF.

The chain recombines TRBV5-4 with TRBJ2-3; D possibly corresponds to TRBD2 (6 bases). Germline V CDR1 and CDR2: SGHNT, YYREEE (reference sequence). CDR3 size: 16 residues. With 4 bases removed from V and 3 bases from J, the gap between germline ends came to 18 bases. CDR3 sequence (DNA): TGTGCCAGCAGCCAACCAGTATCGGGAGATACAGATACGCAGTATTTT. Protein sequence: CASSQPVSGDTDTQYF.

This clone was counted a few times. V is TRBV7-3 and J is TRBJ2-5, with a possible D match to TRBD2 (6 bases). Germline assignment: CDR1 SGHTA and CDR2 FQGTGA. V was pared by 4 bases and J by 5 bases, with 17 bases between. This CDR3 has 15 residues. The CDR3 DNA is TGTGCCAGCAGCTCAGGCTCCGGCCGGGGGGAGACCCAGTACTTC. Residues: CASSSGSGRGETQYF. The full variable domain, rest sourced from reference TRBV7-3 and TRBJ2-5, is GAGVSQTPSNKVTEKGKYVELRCDPISGHTALYWYRQSLGQGPEFLIYFQGTGAADDSGLPNDRFFAVRPEGSVSTLKIQRTERGDSAVYLCASSSGSGRGETQYFGPGTRLLVL.

This chain links TRBV11-3 with TRBJ2-2, with TRBD1 matching over 9 bases. V gave up 6 bases and J gave up 6 bases; unmatched junction bases: 8. This CDR3 comprises 15 residues. CDR1 SGHNT and CDR2 YENEEA come from the germline V gene. For the CDR3, the DNA is TGTGCCAGCAGTTTGGGACAGGGTCGAGCCGGGGAGCTGTTTTTT. Translating gives CASSLGQGRAGELFF.

The rearrangement joins TRBV7-9 to TRBJ2-7; D not resolved. Trimming took 2 bases from V and 3 from J, leaving 2 bases between them. CDR3 length: 11 residues. Germline loops: CDR1 SEHNR, CDR2 FQNEAQ (reference sequence). This CDR3 reads CASSLFYEQYF. Written as DNA, the CDR3 is TGTGCCAGCAGCTTATTCTACGAGCAGTACTTC.

Many counts were recorded for this clone. The chain recombines TRBV2 with TRBJ2-2; weak D call: TRBD1 (5 bases). The germline CDR1 and CDR2 sequences are SNHLY and FYNNEI. V shed 3 bases and J shed 2 bases, with 13 bases lying between them. The CDR3 totals 16 residues. The CDR3 reads CASSDPPGLNTGELFF. The CDR3 coding sequence is TGTGCCAGCAGTGATCCCCCAGGGTTAAACACCGGGGAGCTGTTTTTT.

Turning to this clone: A much larger clone is a single base away; this may be a read error. This CDR3 is CASSLGLAGSQETRYF. The CDR3 coding sequence is TGTGCCAGCAGCTTGGGACTAGCGGGATCTCAAGAGACCCGGTACTTC. The chain recombines TRBV7-8 with TRBJ2-5; the match to TRBD2 covers 13 bases. CDR1 and CDR2 (germline): SGHVS, FQNEAQ. This CDR3 comprises 16 residues.

In this sample, this clone turned up once. This chain links TRBV4-1 with TRBJ2-7; D gene uncertain. Germline V gene lookup returns CDR1 MGHRA and CDR2 YSYEKL. There are 14 residues in the CDR3. Trimming took 4 bases from V and 2 from J, leaving 12 bases between them. CDR3 sequence reads: CASSPSTVPYEQYF. CDR3 coding DNA: TGCGCCAGCAGCCCGTCCACAGTGCCCTACGAGCAGTACTTC.

With regard to this clone: Other DNA sequences from this sample encode an identical CDR3 as well. This sequence joins TRBV2 and TRBJ2-7, with 8 bases aligning to TRBD2. This CDR3 has 13 amino acids. J lost 0 bases, V lost 9 bases, and 4 bases had no gene match. Per the germline V gene, CDR1 is SNHLY and CDR2 is FYNNEI. The CDR3 loop reads CASTSGISYEQYF. DNA of the CDR3: TGTGCCAGTACTAGCGGTATCTCCTACGAGCAGTACTTC.

This rearrangement joins TRBV28 to TRBJ2-7; 7 bases agree with TRBD2. In germline, CDR1 is MDHEN, CDR2 SYDVKM. The CDR3 extends over 16 amino acids. Trimming removed 6 bases from V and 6 bases from J; junction bases left unmatched: 17. CDR3 sequence: CASSAIPGTTTLEQYF. CDR3 DNA sequence: TGTGCCAGCAGCGCCATCCCCGGGACTACCACCCTCGAGCAGTACTTC.

This clone appeared once. The CDR3 DNA sequence: TGCGCCAGCAGCGGTCTAGCGGGAGGGTCAAATGAGCAGTTCTTC. Translated: CASSGLAGGSNEQFF. The chain links TRBV5-1 to TRBJ2-1, with TRBD2 matching over 12 bases. This CDR3 has 15 amino acids. The V segment lost 4 bases and the J segment 7 bases; nucleotides outside the gene matches: 6. Germline lookup yields CDR1 SGHRS and CDR2 YFSETQ.

This clone occurred a few times. Since a much larger clone is just one base distant, this may be a read error. This rearrangement joins TRBV29-1 to TRBJ2-1, with D possibly TRBD2 on 5 matching bases. The germline gives CDR1 SQVTM, CDR2 ANQGSEA. CDR3 size: 14 residues. The CDR3 spells CGVAKDFINNERFF. In DNA form, the CDR3 reads TGCGGCGTTGCAAAGGACTTCATTAACAATGAGCGGTTCTTC.

This clone was picked up many times. This same CDR3 is encoded by further DNA sequences in the sample. The V call is TRBV28, the J call TRBJ1-5; D gene ambiguous. V lost 2 bases and J 1 base, leaving 6 bases between the germline ends. CDR1 is MDHEN, CDR2 SYDVKM, per germline. The CDR3 contains 14 residues. DNA for the CDR3: TGTGCCAGCAGTTTAGGAGGGAGCAATCAGCCCCAGCATTTT. It codes for CASSLGGSNQPQHF.

This clone was observed a few times. The chain has TRBV5-1 and TRBJ1-4; D ambiguous. The germline V gene encodes CDR1 SGHRS and CDR2 YFSETQ. Trimming took off 1 base at V and 8 bases at J, with 12 bases between the two ends. This CDR3 region has 14 residues. Here the CDR3 DNA reads TGCGCCAGCAGCTTGTCTCAGGTTGGGGAAAAACTGTTTTTT. Translated: CASSLSQVGEKLFF.

This chain joins TRBV10-3 and TRBJ2-5, with a tentative D call TRBD1 (6 bases). The end of the DNA is better explained by TRBJ2-7, so the J call may be wrong. The CDR3 sequence is 12 residues long. Germline loops: CDR1 ENHRY, CDR2 SYGVKD. This chain's CDR3 is CAISPTGYEQYF. CDR3 nucleotide sequence: TGTGCCATCAGTCCGACAGGATACGAGCAGTACTTC.

The rearrangement uses TRBV7-2 and TRBJ2-7, with a weak D call TRBD2 (5 bases). Germline lookup yields CDR1 SGHTA and CDR2 FQGNSA. Deletions cut 4 bases from V and 4 bases from J, with 20 bases between. There are 16 residues in the CDR3. The CDR3 is CASSSSSPLLGYEQYF. The CDR3 DNA reads TGTGCCAGCAGCTCCTCCTCCCCATTACTAGGATACGAGCAGTACTTC.

There are many counts of this clone. The V gene is TRBV11-3, the J gene TRBJ2-3; D is possibly TRBD2 (6 bases). Deletions cut 2 bases from V and 9 bases from J, with 12 bases between. Germline lookup yields CDR1 SGHNT and CDR2 YENEEA. The CDR3 is made up of 13 amino acids. The CDR3 spells CASSLRGVRTQYF. Here the CDR3 DNA reads TGTGCCAGCAGCTTACGCGGGGTGAGGACGCAGTATTTT.